This T cell receptor beta chain was found in a study of beta chain features in type 1 diabetes. Regarding the study as a whole: Moderate but significant shortening of TCRB CDR3s was recorded in all four CD4+ subsets from Type 1 diabetes patients. For TCRB rearrangement, an influence of HLA type remained unresolved here.

As regards this clone: Its target is not known.

Every isolated RNA sample was fully reverse transcribed, so sequencing captured expressed TCRB transcripts. Sequencing was performed with immunoSEQ multiplex PCR; in TCRdb, only in-frame clones are kept and a portion is missing. Altogether 900,000 or so clones are present, roughly 15% being singletons, with the ten largest covering 0.02% to 0.025%. V was pared by 3 bases and J by 5 bases, with 20 bases between. This CDR3 region has 16 residues. Germline V lookup: CDR1 SQVTM, CDR2 ANQGSEA. This receptor was identified in a woman aged 18-30 years in good health. The chain joins TRBV29-1 to TRBJ2-1; D may be TRBD2 (6 bases). The sample taken for sequencing was naive CD4+ T cells from blood. CDR3 in DNA: TGCAGCGTTGATCGCCTTGCGGGGACCTTAGACAATGAGCAGTTCTTC. Amino acids: CSVDRLAGTLDNEQFF.